This T cell receptor (beta chain) was identified during a study of blood T cells in healthy people across ages. Overall study findings and caveats: A roughly linear age-dependent decrease characterized TCR beta diversity per million T cells. Without sorted subsets, naive and antigen-experienced compartments could not be conclusively compared.

The authors ran a second PCR of 7 to 11 cycles using a sample-barcoded 5' primer and a J-beta primer mix. TCRdb re-analysed the 5' RACE reads in MiXCR, keeping a single row per CDR3 protein. The repertoire holds around 1.5 million distinct CDR3 sequences, with almost 35% as singletons. In this sample, this clonotype turned up many times. Its specificity is unknown. This sequence was found in a woman aged 25 to 45 in good health. Sequencing was performed on blood.

CDR3 nucleotide sequence: TGTGCCAGCACCCTGGGGGGAGGTGGCTACACCTTC. Protein: CASTLGGGGYTF. The rearrangement links TRBV28 to TRBJ1-2, with D maybe TRBD1 (5 bases). CDR1 and CDR2 (germline): MDHEN, SYDVKM. V was shortened by 7 bases and J by 7 bases, with 13 bases between the two germline ends. The CDR3 extends over 12 amino acids.